These T cell receptor beta chains were read from a single sample in a study of cytomegalovirus exposure and HLA in healthy donors. The assay was immunoSEQ multiplex PCR, and TCRdb's table has in-frame clones only and misses some. Its table lists approximately 170,000 clones. Sequenced: PBMCs. These TCRs come from a woman aged 18 to 35 in good health and CMV-seropositive. CDR3s include the opening cysteine and the closing phenylalanine or tryptophan. D genes are given only for firm matches.

TRBD1,TRBJ2-7,TRBV9,CASSVATGGLYEQYF,TGTGCCAGCAGCGTAGCTACAGGGGGCTTGTACGAGCAGTACTTC
TRBD1,TRBJ1-1,TRBV6-1,CASSAGTGGFTEAFF,TGTGCCAGCAGTGCTGGGACAGGAGGATTCACTGAAGCTTTCTTT
.,TRBJ2-2,TRBV6-1,CASSGQGTGELFF,TGTGCCAGCAGTGGCCAGGGCACCGGGGAGCTGTTTTTT
.,TRBJ2-1,TRBV6-5,CASSYGGRLNEQFF,TGTGCCAGCAGTTACGGAGGACGTCTTAATGAGCAGTTCTTC
.,TRBJ1-3,TRBV11-3,CASSFGRAGNTIYF,TGTGCCAGCAGCTTCGGGAGGGCTGGAAACACCATATATTTT
TRBD1,TRBJ2-5,TRBV30,CAWRDDRGQETQYF,TGTGCCTGGAGGGACGACAGGGGCCAAGAGACCCAGTACTTC
.,TRBJ2-1,TRBV1,CTSSQDGWGDLGYEQFF,TGCACCAGCAGCCAAGATGGATGGGGGGACCTTGGGTATGAGCAGTTCTTC
TRBD1,TRBJ2-6,TRBV4-2,CASSQEGTGDPGANVLTF,TGTGCCAGCAGCCAGGAAGGGACAGGGGATCCTGGGGCCAACGTCCTGACTTTC
.,TRBJ2-7,TRBV27,CASSLSRGSNYEQYF,TGTGCCAGCAGTTTAAGCCGAGGCAGTAACTACGAGCAGTACTTC
TRBD1,TRBJ1-6,TRBV18,CASLGQGKNSPLHF,TGTGCCAGCTTGGGACAGGGGAAGAATTCACCCCTCCACTTT
.,TRBJ2-1,TRBV29-1,CSGRLNNEQFF,TGCAGCGGGAGGCTCAACAATGAGCAGTTCTTC
TRBD1,TRBJ2-1,TRBV18,CASSPDRYDYNEQFF,TGTGCCAGCTCACCGGACAGGTACGACTACAATGAGCAGTTCTTC
TRBD1,TRBJ1-2,TRBV10-3,CAISMQGAYGYTF,TGTGCCATCAGTATGCAGGGGGCTTATGGCTACACCTTC
.,TRBJ1-5,TRBV7-8,CASSYLLGGKQPQHF,TGTGCCAGCAGTTATCTTCTGGGAGGGAAGCAGCCCCAGCATTTT
TRBD1,TRBJ2-7,TRBV7-2,CASSSRQGAGEQYF,TGTGCCAGCAGCTCCCGACAGGGGGCGGGCGAGCAGTACTTC
TRBD1,TRBJ2-5,TRBV18,CASSKQNRDSQETQYF,TGTGCCAGCTCGAAACAGAACCGGGACAGCCAAGAGACCCAGTACTTC
TRBD1,TRBJ2-5,TRBV7-9,CASSLGQGAWETQYF,TGTGCCAGCAGCTTAGGACAGGGGGCTTGGGAGACCCAGTACTTC
.,TRBJ2-3,TRBV30,CAWSVPRVDTQYF,TGTGCCTGGAGTGTACCCAGGGTAGATACGCAGTATTTT
TRBD2,TRBJ2-7,TRBV18,CASSPGLAGALEQYF,TGTGCCAGCTCCCCCGGACTAGCGGGAGCTCTCGAGCAGTACTTC
TRBD1,TRBJ1-2,TRBV9,CASTPGTGNGYTF,TGTGCCAGCACTCCCGGGACAGGGAATGGCTACACCTTC
TRBD1,TRBJ2-1,TRBV5-6,CASSFRDRGMDEQFF,TGTGCCAGCAGCTTCCGGGACAGGGGGATGGATGAGCAGTTCTTC
TRBD2,TRBJ2-1,TRBV5-1,CASSLVGTRSDEQFF,TGCGCCAGCAGCTTGGTAGGGACTAGGAGCGATGAGCAGTTCTTC
.,TRBJ1-3,TRBV11-2,CASSLQGPRNTIYF,TGTGCCAGCAGCCTACAGGGCCCTAGGAACACCATATATTTT
.,TRBJ2-5,TRBV19,CASSIRPGRAQYF,TGTGCCAGTAGTATTCGTCCAGGGCGCGCCCAGTACTTC
.,TRBJ2-7,TRBV5-1,CASRGGESYEQYF,TGCGCCAGCAGGGGGGGAGAAAGTTACGAGCAGTACTTC
TRBD1,TRBJ2-3,TRBV6-5,CASSYGPGQDTDTQYF,TGTGCCAGCAGTTACGGGCCGGGACAGGACACAGATACGCAGTATTTT
.,TRBJ1-1,TRBV10-1,CASSESGTGRTEAFF,TGCGCCAGCAGTGAGTCAGGTACAGGGAGAACTGAAGCTTTCTTT